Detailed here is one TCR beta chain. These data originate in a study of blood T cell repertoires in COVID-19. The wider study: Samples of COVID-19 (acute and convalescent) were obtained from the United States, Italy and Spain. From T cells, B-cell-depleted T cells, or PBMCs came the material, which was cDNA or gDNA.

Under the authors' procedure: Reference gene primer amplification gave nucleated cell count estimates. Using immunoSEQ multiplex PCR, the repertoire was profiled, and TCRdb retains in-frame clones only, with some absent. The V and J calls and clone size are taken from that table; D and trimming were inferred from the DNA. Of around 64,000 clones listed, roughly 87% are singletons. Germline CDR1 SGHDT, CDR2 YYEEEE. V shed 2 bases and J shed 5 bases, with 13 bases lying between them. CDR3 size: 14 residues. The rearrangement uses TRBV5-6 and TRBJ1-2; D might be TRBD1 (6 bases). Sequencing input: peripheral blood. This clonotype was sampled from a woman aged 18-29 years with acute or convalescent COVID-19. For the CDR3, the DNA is TGTGCCAGCAGCTTAACAGGGATCACATATGGCTACACCTTC. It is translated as CASSLTGITYGYTF.